The 15 T cell receptor beta chains reported below all come from one sample, sequenced in a study of T-cell reconstitution after alpha-beta-depleted transplantation in children. For TCRbeta, the library was prepared with unique molecular identifiers. MiXCR, applied by TCRdb to the PCR reads, yields one record per CDR3 protein. The sample consists of about 500,000 distinct CDR3 sequences, approximately 32% of them appearing once. The sample was PBMCs from the stem cell graft donor, taken from the stem cell graft. Source of these receptors: a human donor who donated a stem cell graft to a child with aplastic anemia.

The chain recombines TRBV30 with TRBJ2-2; 7 positions agree with TRBD2. The trim removed 3 bases at V and 4 bases at J, leaving 26 bases unmatched. Germline V gives CDR1 GTSNPN, CDR2 SVGIG (reference sequence). The CDR3 extends over 21 amino acids. CDR3 DNA sequence: TGTGCCTGGAGCTGGACCAACCTGATCGGGCGCCGGGAGGCCCCCACCGGGGAGCTGTTTTTT. This translates into CAWSWTNLIGRREAPTGELFF.

J is TRBJ2-1 and V is TRBV18; a possible D gene is TRBD1 (6 bases). Germline V lookup: CDR1 KGHSH, CDR2 LQKENI. The CDR3 runs 14 residues. Trimming took 6 bases from V and 7 from J, leaving 16 bases between them. The CDR3: CASSALSTGNEQFF. CDR3 nucleotide sequence: TGTGCCAGCTCTGCGCTGAGCACAGGGAATGAGCAGTTCTTC. Combining the CDR3 with reference TRBV18 and TRBJ2-1 gives the whole variable domain NAGVMQNPRHLVRRRGQEARLRCSPMKGHSHVYWYRQLPEEGLKFMVYLQKENIIDESGMPKERFSAEFPKEGPSILRIQQVVRGDSAAYFCASSALSTGNEQFFGPGTRLTVL.

The CDR3 spells CAISPDGNQPQHF. The CDR3 nucleotides are TGTGCCATCAGTCCGGACGGGAATCAGCCCCAGCATTTT. The J gene is TRBJ1-5, the V gene TRBV10-3; D gene uncertain. The V gene lost 5 bases and the J gene lost 4 bases, with 9 bases spanning the gap. In germline, CDR1 is ENHRY, CDR2 SYGVKD. The CDR3 is 13 residues long.

This rearrangement joins TRBV7-8 to TRBJ2-5; D is possibly TRBD1 or TRBD2 (6 bases each). The germline V and J ends were trimmed by 4 bases and 4 bases, with 13 bases remaining between them. CDR3 length: 14 amino acids. Germline CDR1 reads SGHVS; CDR2 reads FQNEAQ. CDR3 protein: CASSSAGGRETQYF. For the CDR3, the DNA is TGTGCCAGCAGCTCTGCCGGGGGCCGAGAGACCCAGTACTTC.

The chain recombines TRBV27 with TRBJ2-7; D possibly matches TRBD1 or TRBD2 (5 bases each). CDR3 size: 17 residues. CDR1 and CDR2 (germline): MNHEY, SMNVEV (reference sequence). Trimming pared 6 bases from V and 0 bases from J, leaving 21 bases between. The chain's CDR3 is CASSRDPVTSFSYEQYV. The CDR3 DNA is TGTGCCAGCAGCCGGGACCCCGTTACCTCATTCTCCTACGAGCAGTACGTC.

The chain is built from TRBV20-1 and TRBJ1-4, with D possibly being TRBD1 (5 bases). Germline V gene data show CDR1 as DFQATT and CDR2 as SNEGSKA (reference sequence). Trimming cost V 3 bases and J 0 bases, with 11 bases left between them. The CDR3 has 15 residues. The CDR3 spells CSASTGVATNEKLFF. Written as DNA, the CDR3 is TGCAGTGCTAGTACAGGCGTCGCAACTAATGAAAAACTGTTTTTT.

This clonotype was counted once. In nucleotides, the CDR3 is TGTGCCAGCGGGGTTGAGCCGAGCTCCTACAATGAGCAGTTCTTC. Protein sequence: CASGVEPSSYNEQFF. This chain links TRBV2 with TRBJ2-1; no clear D gene. This CDR3 has 15 amino acids. Per the germline V gene, CDR1 is SNHLY and CDR2 is FYNNEI. The ends were cut back, 8 bases at V and 0 bases at J, with 14 bases in the middle.

In its sample, this clonotype was seen many times. The chain carries TRBV20-1 and TRBJ1-1, with D perhaps matching TRBD1 (5 bases). The CDR3 length is 16 residues. V lost 5 bases to trimming and J lost 5 bases, with 24 bases between them. Germline CDR1 and CDR2: DFQATT and SNEGSKA (reference sequence). The CDR3 spells CSALNPGGGRETEAFF. The CDR3 DNA follows: TGCAGTGCTCTGAATCCCGGGGGAGGACGGGAGACTGAAGCTTTCTTT.

The chain joins TRBV11-2 to TRBJ2-1; TRBD2 matches at 11 bases. This CDR3 is 15 amino acids long. The germline gives CDR1 SGHAT, CDR2 FQNNGV. J lost 7 bases, V lost 1 base, and 3 bases had no gene match. The CDR3 DNA is TGTGCCAGCAGCTTAGTCCCTAGCGGGAGGAATGAGCAGTTCTTC. This gives the protein CASSLVPSGRNEQFF.

This clonotype was counted a few times. The chain links TRBV5-1 to TRBJ1-4, with D unresolved. V dropped 1 base and J dropped 8 bases, with 15 bases sitting between them. Germline V lookup: CDR1 SGHRS, CDR2 YFSETQ. The length of the CDR3 is 15 residues. The CDR3 loop reads CASSLLSRVNEKLFF. The CDR3 DNA reads TGCGCCAGCAGCTTGTTGTCAAGGGTTAACGAAAAACTGTTTTTT.

This clonotype was seen repeatedly, ten times or more. This chain connects TRBV20-1 to TRBJ2-1; a weak D match, TRBD2 (6 bases). The germline CDR1 and CDR2 sequences are DFQATT and SNEGSKA (reference sequence). The V end was cut by 5 bases, the J end by 5 bases, with 16 bases between. The CDR3 contains 14 residues. The CDR3 protein is CSAGTPGLHNEQFF. DNA for the CDR3: TGCAGTGCTGGAACACCGGGACTCCACAATGAGCAGTTCTTC.

This clonotype was seen a few times. The V gene is TRBV15, the J gene TRBJ2-3; 12 nucleotides agree with TRBD2. This CDR3 contains 15 residues. V was clipped by 7 bases and J by 5 bases; unmatched bases: 7. Per the germline V gene, CDR1 is LNHNV and CDR2 is YYDKDF (reference sequence). The CDR3 loop reads CATTTSGRSGDTQYF. The CDR3, as DNA: TGTGCCACCACCACTAGCGGGAGGTCAGGAGATACGCAGTATTTT.

This clonotype was detected only a few times. The chain recombines TRBV6-2 or TRBV6-3 with TRBJ2-1; D call uncertain. This CDR3 has 16 residues. Germline assignment: CDR1 MNHEY and CDR2 SVGEGT. V shed 7 bases and J shed 7 bases, with 23 bases lying between them. The DNA for the CDR3 is TGTGCCAGCACCGACATCAGGTCCCGTATCTGGAATGAGCAGTTCTTC. As protein: CASTDIRSRIWNEQFF.

The chain has TRBV9 and TRBJ1-1; no reliable D call. Germline CDR1 reads SGDLS; CDR2 reads YYNGEE. This CDR3 comprises 13 residues. The V gene lost 1 base and the J gene lost 0 bases, with 4 bases spanning the gap. CDR3: CASSVNLNTEAFF. The CDR3 DNA follows: TGTGCCAGCAGCGTAAACCTGAACACTGAAGCTTTCTTT.

The rearrangement uses TRBV5-5 and TRBJ1-1, with a tentative D call TRBD1 (5 bases). Trimming removed 6 bases from V and 7 bases from J, with 10 bases in between. The germline gives CDR1 SGHKS, CDR2 YYEKEE (reference sequence). The CDR3 is 11 amino acids. For the CDR3, the DNA is TGTGCCAGCAACAACAGGATTGAAGCTTTCTTT. It codes for CASNNRIEAFF.